The rows below give T cell receptor beta chains drawn from one sample of a study of blood T cells in healthy people across ages. TCRdb reprocessed the 5' RACE reads with MiXCR, giving one entry per CDR3 protein. The sample contains roughly 800,000 distinct CDR3 sequences, roughly 50% of which appear only once. The specimen was blood. The origin of the receptors is a man aged 80 or over in good health. Both conserved end residues are part of each CDR3. A D gene is named only where the DNA matches it firmly. Size is omitted from some rows. Given values are once, few, many or a class for expanded clones.

CASSPRLAEAYEQYF | TGTGCCAGCAGCCCCCGGTTGGCAGAAGCCTACGAGCAGTACTTC | . | TRBV7-2 | few | TRBJ2-7
CAISGRAVEQFF | TGTGCCATTAGCGGGAGGGCCGTTGAGCAGTTCTTC | TRBD2 | TRBV10-3 | . | TRBJ2-1
CASSFLTSGSTDTQYF | TGTGCCAGCAGCTTCCTGACTAGCGGGAGCACAGATACGCAGTATTTT | TRBD2 | TRBV11-2 | few | TRBJ2-3
CASSRDSGANEQFF | TGCGCCAGCAGCAGAGACTCAGGGGCCAATGAGCAGTTCTTC | . | TRBV5-1 | . | TRBJ2-1
CASSLGFLEQFF | TGTGCCAGCAGCTTAGGGTTCCTTGAGCAGTTCTTC | . | TRBV7-2 | few | TRBJ2-1
CSASFRARRNEQFF | TGCAGTGCTAGCTTCCGCGCACGGAGAAATGAGCAGTTCTTC | . | TRBV20-1 | many | TRBJ2-1
CASSPRPRSSYNEQFF | TGTGCCAGCAGCCCGCGGCCCCGGAGCTCCTACAATGAGCAGTTCTTC | . | TRBV7-2 | few | TRBJ2-1
CASSSLGPSYNEQFF | TGCGCCAGCAGCTCACTAGGTCCCTCCTACAATGAGCAGTTCTTC | . | TRBV5-1 | . | TRBJ2-1
CASSQRGEGANVLTF | TGTGCCAGCAGCCAGCGGGGGGAAGGGGCCAACGTCCTGACTTTC | TRBD2 | TRBV7-9 | . | TRBJ2-6
CASSSSGGSREQYF | TGCGCCAGCAGCTCGTCGGGGGGCTCGAGGGAGCAGTACTTC | . | TRBV5-1 | . | TRBJ2-7
CASRAVGTGNQPQHF | TGTGCCAGCAGAGCGGTCGGGACAGGCAATCAGCCCCAGCATTTT | TRBD1 | TRBV6-6 | . | TRBJ1-5
CASSTQTLLTRKHRDAYF | TGTGCCAGCAGTACCCAAACACTCTTGACACGGAAGCACAGAGACGCGTATTTT | . | TRBV27 | . | TRBJ2-3
CASSEGGQGPGSGQFF | TGCGCCAGCAGTGAAGGGGGACAGGGGCCGGGATCAGGGCAGTTCTTC | TRBD1 | TRBV10-1 | . | TRBJ2-1
CASSPGYADEKLFF | TGTGCCAGCAGCCCCGGGTATGCGGATGAAAAACTGTTTTTT | . | TRBV7-9 | . | TRBJ1-4
CASSFDPNSPLHF | TGCGCCAGCAGCTTCGATCCGAATTCACCCCTCCACTTT | . | TRBV5-4 | few | TRBJ1-6
CASRTLLHRDPGYGYTF | TGTGCCAGCAGGACCCTTTTACACCGGGATCCTGGCTATGGCTACACCTTC | . | TRBV27 | . | TRBJ1-2
CSAREVYSPSYNEQFF | TGCAGTGCTAGAGAAGTCTACTCCCCCTCCTACAATGAGCAGTTCTTC | . | TRBV20-1 | . | TRBJ2-1
CASSTQGAEQYF | TGTGCCAGCAGTACCCAAGGTGCCGAGCAGTACTTC | . | TRBV28 | . | TRBJ2-7
CASSVVPGTPYEQYF | TGTGCCAGCAGCGTAGTTCCAGGGACCCCCTACGAGCAGTACTTC | . | TRBV9 | . | TRBJ2-7
CASSQDYLQETQYF | TGTGCCAGCAGTCAGGACTACCTCCAAGAGACCCAGTACTTC | . | TRBV12-3/TRBV12-4 | once | TRBJ2-5
CASRPLGSSYNEQFF | TGTGCCAGCAGGCCACTAGGGAGCTCCTACAATGAGCAGTTCTTC | . | TRBV7-9 | . | TRBJ2-1
CASSLGPQEQFF | TGTGCCAGCAGCTTAGGGCCCCAGGAGCAGTTCTTC | . | TRBV7-8 | . | TRBJ2-1
CATSEGRQGVREQYF | TGTGCCACCAGTGAAGGTAGACAGGGGGTCCGCGAGCAGTACTTC | TRBD1 | TRBV2 | . | TRBJ2-7
CASSQTGTIMPGEQFF | TGTGCCAGCAGCCAAACTGGGACTATTATGCCCGGTGAGCAGTTCTTC | TRBD2 | TRBV2 | . | TRBJ2-1
CVVGVSYEQYF | TGTGTAGTCGGGGTTTCCTACGAGCAGTACTTC | . | TRBV30 | . | TRBJ2-7
CASSLADLMGTDTQYF | TGCGCCAGCAGCTTGGCCGACCTCATGGGCACAGATACGCAGTATTTT | . | TRBV5-1 | . | TRBJ2-3
CASSIVISGNEQFF | TGTGCCAGCAGCATCGTAATTAGTGGCAATGAGCAGTTCTTC | . | TRBV13 | . | TRBJ2-1
CASSLSTGWNTEAFF | TGTGCCAGCAGTCTATCGACAGGGTGGAACACTGAAGCTTTCTTT | TRBD1 | TRBV28 | . | TRBJ1-1
CASSKGLAEKETQYF | TGTGCCAGCAGCAAAGGACTAGCGGAAAAAGAGACCCAGTACTTC | TRBD2 | TRBV9 | few | TRBJ2-5
CASSLGSSSGANVLTF | TGCGCCAGCAGCTTGGGGTCGTCCTCTGGGGCCAACGTCCTGACTTTC | . | TRBV5-1 | . | TRBJ2-6
CASSLGGRIGDYTF | TGTGCCAGCAGCTTAGGAGGAAGGATCGGCGACTACACCTTC | . | TRBV11-1 | few | TRBJ1-2
CASSKVGTRWGEQYF | TGTGCCAGCAGCAAAGTGGGGACTAGATGGGGCGAGCAGTACTTC | . | TRBV21-1 | few | TRBJ2-7
CASSFDSAFYEQYF | TGCGCCAGCAGCTTCGACTCCGCCTTCTACGAGCAGTACTTC | . | TRBV5-1 | . | TRBJ2-7
CSVESSPYNEQFF | TGCAGCGTTGAAAGCTCACCCTACAATGAGCAGTTCTTC | . | TRBV29-1 | . | TRBJ2-1
CASSLTGTSGREQFF | TGTGCCAGCAGCTTAACCGGGACTAGCGGGAGGGAGCAGTTCTTC | TRBD2 | TRBV7-2 | . | TRBJ2-1
CASSLRAGGIGNQPQHF | TGTGCCAGCAGCTTACGGGCAGGGGGCATTGGCAATCAGCCCCAGCATTTT | TRBD1 | TRBV27 | . | TRBJ1-5
CASRSDSDYSPLHF | TGTGCCAGCAGATCCGACAGTGACTATTCACCCCTCCACTTT | . | TRBV6-1 | . | TRBJ1-6
CASSRSTAQYF | TGTGCCAGTTCAAGGTCCACTGCCCAGTACTTC | . | TRBV7-2 | . | TRBJ2-7
CASSEVGRANYGYTF | TGTGCCAGCAGTGAGGTGGGTCGAGCTAACTATGGCTACACCTTC | . | TRBV6-1 | once | TRBJ1-2
CASSSNRPEQYF | TGTGCCAGCAGTTCAAACAGACCCGAGCAGTACTTC | . | TRBV27 | few | TRBJ2-7
CSAPDSSTGVEQFF | TGCAGTGCTCCGGACAGCTCTACGGGTGTTGAGCAGTTCTTC | . | TRBV20-1 | . | TRBJ2-1
CASSPGQGTTNEKLFF | TGTGCCAGCAGCCCGGGACAGGGTACAACTAATGAAAAACTGTTTTTT | TRBD1 | TRBV6-5 | . | TRBJ1-4